Listed below are T cell receptor beta chains from one sample, sequenced in a study of cytomegalovirus exposure and HLA in healthy donors. Using immunoSEQ multiplex PCR, the repertoire was profiled, and TCRdb retains in-frame clones only, with some absent. The table includes about 130,000 clones, roughly 80% detected once. Specimen: PBMCs. The receptors stem from a woman in her forties in good health and CMV-seropositive. Both conserved end residues are part of each CDR3. The listing skips clone size in some rows; elsewhere it reads once, few, many or a size class.

TRBV5-1	.	CASSLPQGGEAFF
TRBV2	.	CASSEAGDYGYTF
TRBV27	.	CASSLTIAGGPFYEQYF
TRBV7-2	.	CASSLGTREASYEQYF
TRBV2	.	CASSFYPGAGTEAFF
TRBV29-1	few	CSATPGHGPYEQYF
TRBV4-3	.	CASSQDPGLLVKNIQYF
TRBV28	.	CASSSGTFRIERGYTF
TRBV6-4	.	CASSERPGEGDNEQFF
TRBV5-5	.	CASSNVPGTVAEKLFF
TRBV4-3	.	CASSYGLTGKETQYF
TRBV13	.	CASSLQGANYGYTF
TRBV15	.	CATSVTRADEQYF
TRBV5-1	.	CASPSGRAFIYEQFF
TRBV4-1	.	CASSQVFTGPYEQYF
TRBV2	once	CASRMGLAVAKNIQYF
TRBV28	.	CASSHRGRNYGYTF
TRBV6-5	.	CASSYLGEETQYF
TRBV7-8	few	CASSPGQGTGELFF